These 26 T cell receptor beta chains came from one sample sequenced in a study of graft-versus-host responses after intestinal transplantation. Their antigen targets remain unknown. The repertoire was sequenced with immunoSEQ multiplex PCR; TCRdb's copy has only in-frame clones and lacks some. The table lists under 130,000 clones, 80% to 95% of them singletons. Sequenced material: unstimulated CD8+ T cells sorted from spleen or lymph node cells, taken before intestinal transplant. These TCRs come from a human donor who received an intestinal transplant.

The rearrangement joins TRBV11-2 to TRBJ1-1; tentatively, D is TRBD1 (5 bases). Trimming cost V 8 bases and J 4 bases, with 29 bases left between them. This CDR3 contains 18 residues. CDR1 SGHAT and CDR2 FQNNGV come from the germline V gene. The DNA for the CDR3 is TGTGCCAGCCTCCCCACTCCGCAGGGTAGGGCTATAACCACTGAAGCTTTCTTT. Protein product: CASLPTPQGRAITTEAFF.

The chain carries TRBV10-2 and TRBJ2-7; 9 positions agree with TRBD2. In germline, CDR1 is WSHSY, CDR2 SAAADI. The CDR3 spans 13 residues. V dropped 5 bases and J dropped 2; count of bases not matched to a gene: 1. CDR3 region: CASSSGGPYEQYF. In nucleotides, the CDR3 is TGCGCCAGCAGTAGCGGGGGGCCCTACGAGCAGTACTTC.

This clone was detected only once. This chain connects TRBV5-5 to TRBJ2-7; 7 nucleotides line up with TRBD2. Germline V gives CDR1 SGHKS, CDR2 YYEKEE (reference sequence). V lost 3 bases to trimming and J lost 4 bases; unmatched junction nucleotides: 19. This CDR3 has 18 residues. In DNA, the CDR3 is TGTGCCAGCAGCTCGCTAGCTGACCCGGGAGGTAGCTTATACGAGCAGTACTTC. This encodes CASSSLADPGGSLYEQYF.

The chain combines TRBV15 with TRBJ2-7; D may correspond to TRBD1 or TRBD2 (5 bases each). CDR1 and CDR2 from the germline V gene are LNHNV and YYDKDF (reference sequence). V was cut by 6 bases and J by 6 bases, with 9 bases left in between. This CDR3 spans 11 amino acids. CDR3 protein: CATRRGSEQYF. The DNA for the CDR3 is TGTGCCACCAGGAGGGGAAGCGAGCAGTACTTC.

The chain carries TRBV6-1 and TRBJ1-1; perhaps TRBD1 as D (6 bases). The V end lost 7 bases, the J end lost 1 base, and 10 bases lay between the germline ends. The germline gives CDR1 MNHNS, CDR2 SASEGT. The CDR3 is 13 amino acids. This CDR3 is CASNRDWNTEAFF. The DNA for the CDR3 is TGTGCCAGCAACAGGGATTGGAACACTGAAGCTTTCTTT.

V is TRBV7-8 and J is TRBJ1-1; maybe TRBD1 (5 bases). V lost 3 bases and J lost 5, with 16 bases in between. The CDR3 is 15 amino acids. Germline CDR1 and CDR2: SGHVS and FQNEAQ. For the CDR3, the DNA is TGTGCCAGCAGCTTTGCAGGGAGGGAAAAGACTGAAGCTTTCTTT. Its translation: CASSFAGREKTEAFF.

The V and J genes are TRBV13 and TRBJ2-3; 15 bases fit TRBD2. The length of the CDR3 is 18 residues. Germline V lookup: CDR1 PRHDT, CDR2 FYEKMQ (reference sequence). J was trimmed by 1 base and V by 4 bases; bases with no gene match: 6. CDR3 sequence (DNA): TGTGCCAGCAGCTCTCCGGGACTAGCGGGGGGACGCACAGATACGCAGTATTTT. Translated: CASSSPGLAGGRTDTQYF.

V and J are TRBV2 and TRBJ1-5; tentatively, D is TRBD1 (5 bases). V was pared by 6 bases and J by 6 bases, with 21 bases between. The CDR3 has 16 residues. CDR1 SNHLY and CDR2 FYNNEI come from the germline V gene. The CDR3 loop is CASSVTGRGSSQPQHF. CDR3 sequence (DNA): TGTGCCAGCAGCGTGACGGGACGGGGGTCGAGTCAGCCCCAGCATTTT.

The chain carries TRBV7-6 and TRBJ2-5; 9 bases map to TRBD2. This CDR3 is 15 amino acids long. The germline V gene has CDR1 SGHVS and CDR2 FNYEAQ. V dropped 5 bases and J dropped 5; count of bases not matched to a gene: 9. CDR3 region: CASSLTSGTIETQYF. The CDR3 bases are TGTGCCAGCAGCCTGACTAGCGGAACCATCGAGACCCAGTACTTC. The whole variable domain, filled in from reference TRBV7-6 and TRBJ2-5, reads GAGVSQSPRYKVTKRGQDVALRCDPISGHVSLYWYRQALGQGPEFLTYFNYEAQQDKSGLPNDRFSAERPEGSISTLTIQRTEQRDSAMYRCASSLTSGTIETQYFGPGTRLLVL.

The chain has TRBV19 and TRBJ1-5; the match to TRBD1 covers 7 bases. The V and J ends lost 2 bases and 0 bases, in that order; junction bases with no gene match: 1. This CDR3 region has 15 residues. Germline V lookup: CDR1 LNHDA, CDR2 SQIVND (reference sequence). The CDR3 reads CASSITGVSNQPQHF. In nucleotides, the CDR3 is TGTGCCAGTAGTATAACAGGGGTTAGCAATCAGCCCCAGCATTTT.

In its sample, this clone was seen once. V and J are TRBV19 and TRBJ2-3; D might be TRBD1 or TRBD2, each matching 5 bases. This CDR3 has 15 amino acids. Trimming removed 6 bases at V and 2 bases at J, with 15 bases between. Germline-derived CDR1 and CDR2 are LNHDA and SQIVND (reference sequence). The CDR3 coding sequence is TGTGCCAGTAGCACAACCGGGGCCATCACAGATACGCAGTATTTT. Translating it yields CASSTTGAITDTQYF.

The chain is built from TRBV6-6 and TRBJ2-3, with a weak D call TRBD2 (6 bases). The CDR3 loop spans 14 amino acids. V lost 4 bases and J 0 bases, leaving 8 bases between the germline ends. The germline gives CDR1 MNHNY, CDR2 SVGAGI (reference sequence). The DNA of the CDR3 is TGTGCCAGCAGTTTGGGGGGTAGCACAGATACGCAGTATTTT. This codes for CASSLGGSTDTQYF.

The chain carries TRBV14 and TRBJ2-7; possibly TRBD1 or TRBD2 for D (5 bases each). CDR1 is SGHDN and CDR2 is FVKESK in the germline V gene. V lost 4 bases and J lost 6, with 16 bases in between. This CDR3 has 14 residues. CDR3 in DNA: TGTGCCAGCAGCCCCCGGGACCTGTTTCCCGAGCAGTACTTC. Translating it yields CASSPRDLFPEQYF. Based on the CDR3 plus reference TRBV14 and TRBJ2-7, the full variable domain is EAGVTQFPSHSVIEKGQTVTLRCDPISGHDNLYWYRRVMGKEIKFLLHFVKESKQDESGMPNNRFLAERTGGTYSTLKVQPAELEDSGVYFCASSPRDLFPEQYFGPGTRLTVT.

The chain uses TRBV10-2 and TRBJ1-6; D possibly corresponds to TRBD1 (6 bases). CDR3 length equals 14 residues. Trimming left V 7 bases short and J 0 bases short, with 7 bases between. Germline V CDR1 and CDR2: WSHSY, SAAADI. The DNA for the CDR3 is TGCGCCAGCACCAGGGGCTCCTATAATTCACCCCTCCACTTT. This gives the protein CASTRGSYNSPLHF.

The CDR3 protein is CASSLLLAGDEETQYF. The CDR3 DNA follows: TGTGCCAGCAGCTTACTCCTAGCGGGGGACGAAGAGACCCAGTACTTC. The V and J genes are TRBV7-8 and TRBJ2-5, with 10 bases that match TRBD2. The CDR3 has 16 residues. The germline V gene encodes CDR1 SGHVS and CDR2 FQNEAQ. The junction had 6 bases not matched to a gene; V was cut back by 2 bases and J by 3 bases.

The chain combines TRBV4-2 with TRBJ2-7, with TRBD2 matching 7 bases. CDR1 is LGHNA, CDR2 YNFKEQ, per germline. This CDR3 comprises 16 residues. V was pared by 1 base and J by 0 bases, with 6 bases of the junction left unmatched. This CDR3 is CASSQGAGTLSYEQYF. CDR3 DNA sequence: TGTGCCAGCAGCCAAGGAGCGGGGACCCTCTCCTACGAGCAGTACTTC.

The rearrangement links TRBV11-2 to TRBJ2-3; D not resolved. Per germline, CDR1 SGHAT and CDR2 FQNNGV. The CDR3 is 12 residues long. The V gene lost 3 bases and the J gene lost 6 bases, with 7 bases spanning the gap. The CDR3 DNA reads as TGTGCCAGCAGCTTTATTTTGGATACGCAGTATTTT. Translated: CASSFILDTQYF. Full variable domain (remainder filled in from reference TRBV11-2 and TRBJ2-3): EAGVAQSPRYKIIEKRQSVAFWCNPISGHATLYWYQQILGQGPKLLIQFQNNGVVDDSQLPKDRFSAERLKGVDSTLKIQPAKLEDSAVYLCASSFILDTQYFGPGTRLTVL.

The chain is built from TRBV4-1 and TRBJ2-2, with 15 bases fitting TRBD2. Losses at the gene ends were 4 bases for V and 6 bases for J; bases not matched to a gene: 0. Germline V CDR1 and CDR2: MGHRA, YSYEKL. The CDR3 contains 15 residues. As DNA, the CDR3 is TGCGCCAGCAGCCGGACTAGCGGGGGGGCCGGGGAGCTGTTTTTT. Protein sequence: CASSRTSGGAGELFF.

The chain carries TRBV9 and TRBJ2-2, with TRBD2 identical over 12 bases. Looked up from germline, CDR1 is SGDLS and CDR2 is YYNGEE. V lost 4 bases, J lost 3 bases, and 10 bases stayed unmatched. CDR3 size: 18 residues. This CDR3 reads CASSLTLTSGGDTGELFF. The CDR3 nucleotides are TGTGCCAGCAGCCTAACCTTGACTAGCGGGGGAGACACCGGGGAGCTGTTTTTT.

CDR3 sequence: CASSHDYEQYF. The CDR3 nucleotides are TGTGCCAGCAGCCACGATTACGAGCAGTACTTC. The chain uses TRBV14 and TRBJ2-7; D remains ambiguous. The CDR3 is made up of 11 amino acids. Germline loops: CDR1 SGHDN, CDR2 FVKESK. Between the trimmed V and J ends, which lost 3 bases and 4 bases, there was a span of 4 bases. Combining the CDR3 with reference TRBV14 and TRBJ2-7 gives the whole variable domain EAGVTQFPSHSVIEKGQTVTLRCDPISGHDNLYWYRRVMGKEIKFLLHFVKESKQDESGMPNNRFLAERTGGTYSTLKVQPAELEDSGVYFCASSHDYEQYFGPGTRLTVT.

The gene calls are TRBV6-1 and TRBJ2-1, with TRBD2 matching 10 bases. J was trimmed by 3 bases and V by 3 bases; bases with no gene match: 8. The CDR3 is 17 residues long. Per germline, CDR1 MNHNS and CDR2 SASEGT. CDR3 coding DNA: TGTGCCAGCAGTGACCTCACTGGACTAGCGGACTACAATGAGCAGTTCTTC. It translates to CASSDLTGLADYNEQFF.

Only one count was recorded for this clone. The chain employs TRBV7-8 and TRBJ1-6; no definite D call. Germline V gives CDR1 SGHVS, CDR2 FQNEAQ. The CDR3 has 16 amino acids. V gave up 4 bases and J gave up 0 bases, with 10 bases separating them. The chain's CDR3 is CASSSTPSSYNSPLHF. DNA for the CDR3: TGTGCCAGCAGCTCGACACCGAGCTCCTATAATTCACCCCTCCACTTT.

This chain uses TRBV27 with TRBJ1-2; D uncertain. CDR3 length: 16 residues. V was clipped by 0 bases and J by 4 bases, with 15 bases between them. Germline V CDR1 and CDR2: MNHEY, SMNVEV (reference sequence). CDR3 region: CASSLSWTAAGYGYTF. CDR3 in DNA: TGTGCCAGCAGTTTATCATGGACGGCGGCTGGCTATGGCTACACCTTC.

V is TRBV9 and J is TRBJ1-4; 7 nucleotides match TRBD1. CDR3 length: 15 amino acids. Losses at the gene ends were 0 bases for V and 4 bases for J; bases not matched to a gene: 3. The V gene's germline CDR1 is SGDLS and CDR2 YYNGEE. The CDR3 loop reads CASSVGGQHNEKLFF. DNA of the CDR3: TGTGCCAGCAGCGTAGGGGGACAGCATAATGAAAAACTGTTTTTT.

A word on this clone: Germline and junction disagree at one end, which may indicate a read error. The gene calls are TRBV6-1 and TRBJ1-3, with a possible D match to TRBD1 (6 bases). The germline CDR1 and CDR2 sequences are MNHNS and SASEGT. There are 10 residues in the CDR3. The CDR3 protein is CATQDRGKTF. The CDR3 DNA is TGTGCCACCCAGGACAGAGGGAAAACATTT.

For this clone: Its ends do not fully match the called genes, so a read error is possible. This CDR3 is CASLSRTEYGYTF. CDR3 DNA: TGTGCCAGCCTCTCGAGGACCGAGTATGGCTATACCTTC. V is TRBV7-7 and J is TRBJ1-2; D gene unclear. The germline gives CDR1 SSHAT, CDR2 FNYEAQ (reference sequence). The CDR3 extends over 13 amino acids.